Here is one T cell receptor beta chain with its context. Its antigen is undetermined. Libraries were prepared by immunoSEQ multiplex PCR; TCRdb keeps only in-frame clonotypes and omits some of them. The table records approximately 80,000 clones, 70% to 90% of them present only once. This sample was included in a study of PD-1 blockade in mismatch repair-deficient tumors. Findings and limits, study-wide: After pembrolizumab, tumor-resident clones rose rapidly, then generally contracted before radiologic responses.

CDR3 length equals 14 residues. J was trimmed by 5 bases and V by 5 bases; bases with no gene match: 7. Germline loops: CDR1 SGHTA, CDR2 FQGTGA. The TCR-sequenced patients were a few responders to pembrolizumab. This receptor was obtained from an adult with mismatch repair-deficient cancer. The gene calls are TRBV7-3 and TRBJ1-1; 8 positions match TRBD1. The material was peripheral blood, obtained 44 weeks after starting pembrolizumab. Here the CDR3 reads CASSPGTGLTEAFF. CDR3 nucleotides: TGTGCCAGCAGCCCCGGGACAGGTCTGACTGAAGCTTTCTTT.